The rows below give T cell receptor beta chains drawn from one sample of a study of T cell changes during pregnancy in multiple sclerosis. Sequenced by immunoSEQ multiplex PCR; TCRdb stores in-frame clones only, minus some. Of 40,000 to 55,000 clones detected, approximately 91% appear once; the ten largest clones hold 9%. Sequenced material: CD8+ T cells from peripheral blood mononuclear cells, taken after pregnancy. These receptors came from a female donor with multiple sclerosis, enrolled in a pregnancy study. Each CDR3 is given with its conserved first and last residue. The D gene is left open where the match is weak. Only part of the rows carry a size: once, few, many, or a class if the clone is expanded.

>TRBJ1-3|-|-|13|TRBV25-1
TGTGCCAGCAGTTTCCACTCTGGAAACACCATATATTTT
CASSFHSGNTIYF
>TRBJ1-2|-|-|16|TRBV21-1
TGTGCCAGCAGCAAAGCCGGGGGGGACAGGGGCTATGGCTACACCTTC
CASSKAGGDRGYGYTF
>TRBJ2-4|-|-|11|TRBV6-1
TGTGCCAGCGGAGTATTAGACATTCAGTACTTC
CASGVLDIQYF
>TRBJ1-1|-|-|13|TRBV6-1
TGTGCCAGCAGTGAAGTCCCTAACACTGAAGCTTTCTTT
CASSEVPNTEAFF
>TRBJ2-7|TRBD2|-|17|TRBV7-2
TGTGCCAGCAGCTTTGGGACTAGCGGGGGGAGCTCCTACGAGCAGTACTTC
CASSFGTSGGSSYEQYF
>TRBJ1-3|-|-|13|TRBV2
TGTGCCATCCAAGACAACGCTGGAAACACCATATATTTT
CAIQDNAGNTIYF
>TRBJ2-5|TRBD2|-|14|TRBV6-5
TGTGCCAGCAGCCCGGGAGGAGCGCAAGAGACCCAGTACTTC
CASSPGGAQETQYF
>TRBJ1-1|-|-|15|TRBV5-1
TGCGCCAGCAGTTCTAGGGGTTACCAGAACACTGAAGCTTTCTTT
CASSSRGYQNTEAFF
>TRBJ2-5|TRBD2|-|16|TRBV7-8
TGTGCCAGCAGCTACCTAGCGGGAGGGGGTTTGGAGACCCAGTACTTC
CASSYLAGGGLETQYF
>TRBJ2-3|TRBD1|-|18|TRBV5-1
TGCGCCAGCAGCCTACATATAACCCGGACAGGGGACACAGATACGCAGTATTTT
CASSLHITRTGDTDTQYF
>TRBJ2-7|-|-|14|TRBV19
TGTGCCAGTAGTCCCGGACCTAGCGCCTACGAGCAGTACTTC
CASSPGPSAYEQYF
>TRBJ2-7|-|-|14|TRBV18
TGTGCCAGCTCGGAGGGAATGACCTACTACGAGCAGTACTTC
CASSEGMTYYEQYF
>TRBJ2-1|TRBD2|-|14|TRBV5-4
TGTGCCAGCAGGGTTGCTAGCGGGAGCAATGAGCAGTTCTTC
CASRVASGSNEQFF
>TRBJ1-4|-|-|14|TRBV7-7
TGTGCCAGCAGCTTAACGTTAGCGGACGAAAAACTGTTTTTT
CASSLTLADEKLFF
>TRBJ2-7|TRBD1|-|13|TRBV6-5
TGTGCCAGCAGTCGGACAGGGATATACGAGCAGTACTTC
CASSRTGIYEQYF
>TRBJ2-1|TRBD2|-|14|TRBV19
TGTGCCAGCAGCGGGATTAGCTCCTACAATGAGCAGTTCTTC
CASSGISSYNEQFF
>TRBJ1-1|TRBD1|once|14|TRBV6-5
TGTGCCAGCAGGGAAGGGGGCTTCGGGCCTGAAGCTTTCTTT
CASREGGFGPEAFF
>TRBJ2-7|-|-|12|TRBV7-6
TGTGCCAGCAACCCAGGGAATAACGAGCAGTACTTC
CASNPGNNEQYF
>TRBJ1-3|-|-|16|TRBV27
TGTGCCAGCAGTTTAAGCGTCGGGAGCTCTGGAAACACCATATATTTT
CASSLSVGSSGNTIYF
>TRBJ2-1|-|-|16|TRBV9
TGTGCCAGCCATCCCTTTAGCCAGGGTCCCTACAATGAGCAGTTCTTC
CASHPFSQGPYNEQFF
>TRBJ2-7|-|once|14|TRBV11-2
TGTGCCAGCAGCTTAGACAGGGTGAGCTACGAGCAGTACTTC
CASSLDRVSYEQYF
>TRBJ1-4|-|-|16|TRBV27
TGTGCCAGCAGTCCGATATACAGAACAACTAATGAAAAACTGTTTTTT
CASSPIYRTTNEKLFF
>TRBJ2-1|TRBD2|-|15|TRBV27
TGTGCCAGCAGTATACTAGCGGGGGAATACAATGAGCAGTTCTTC
CASSILAGEYNEQFF
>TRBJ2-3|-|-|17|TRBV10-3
TGTGCCATCAGTGACAACAGGGTGGTGGTGAGCACAGATACGCAGTATTTT
CAISDNRVVVSTDTQYF
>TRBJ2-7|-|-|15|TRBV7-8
TGTGCCAGCAGCTACAGCAGGGAAAAGGTCCACGAGCAGTACTTC
CASSYSREKVHEQYF
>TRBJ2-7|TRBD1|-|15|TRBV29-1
TGCAGCGTTGAAGACCCGACAGGGGTCCCCTACGAGCAGTACTTC
CSVEDPTGVPYEQYF
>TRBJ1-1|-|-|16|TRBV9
TGTGCCAGCAGCGCGAAAAACACAGGTCTTGATCCTGAAGCTTTCTTT
CASSAKNTGLDPEAFF
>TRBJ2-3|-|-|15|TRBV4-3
TGCGCCAGCAGCCAATTAGGGATGCGGGCAGATACGCAGTATTTT
CASSQLGMRADTQYF
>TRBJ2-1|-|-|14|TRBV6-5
TGTGCCAGCAGCACGGGGGGCGGGTCCCCCGAGCAGTTCTTC
CASSTGGGSPEQFF
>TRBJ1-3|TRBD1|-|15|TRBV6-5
TGTGCCAGCAGCCCGGACAGGTCCTCTGGAAACACCATATATTTT
CASSPDRSSGNTIYF
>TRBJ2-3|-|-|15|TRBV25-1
TGTGCCAGCAGTGAATCCCAGGGCGACACAGATACGCAGTATTTT
CASSESQGDTDTQYF
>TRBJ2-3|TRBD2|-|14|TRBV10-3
TGTGCCCCCAGAGAGCGGGGGGGCCCAGATACGCAGTATTTT
CAPRERGGPDTQYF
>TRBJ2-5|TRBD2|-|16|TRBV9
TGTGCCAGCTCGATGAATGGCGGGGGACCTTCTGAGACCCAGTACTTC
CASSMNGGGPSETQYF
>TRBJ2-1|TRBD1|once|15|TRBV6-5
TGTGCCAGCAGTTCGCCGGGACAGGGTTTCCATGAGCAGTTCTTC
CASSSPGQGFHEQFF
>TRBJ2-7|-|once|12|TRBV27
TGTGCCAGCACCATCCAGGGAGGCGAGCAGTACTTC
CASTIQGGEQYF
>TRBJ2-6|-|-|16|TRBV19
TGTGCCAGTAGTATAGATCAGGGGTCTGGGGCCAACGTCCTGACTTTC
CASSIDQGSGANVLTF
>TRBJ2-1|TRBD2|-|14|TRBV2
TGTGCCAGCAGTGGATTAGGACTAGCCCTTGAGCAGTTCTTC
CASSGLGLALEQFF
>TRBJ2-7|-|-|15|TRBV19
TGTGCCAGTAGTATAAGTAGGGGGAGTACCTACGAGCAGTACTTC
CASSISRGSTYEQYF